This T cell receptor beta chain emerged from a study of Graves' ophthalmopathy and Graves' hyperthyroidism (dated by TCRdb to 2016 to 2019). Turning to the overall study: Peripheral blood was collected at initial diagnosis, prior to any treatment. To tell Graves' ophthalmopathy apart from Graves' hyperthyroidism, and to predict which patients would progress to ophthalmopathy, the study relied on TCR beta repertoire signatures. In total, under 150 blood samples were TCR-sequenced: 40 to 45 ophthalmopathy, some 72 hyperthyroidism and some 17 hyperthyroidism-to-ophthalmopathy patients. To explore V-J signatures that separate ophthalmopathy from hyperthyroidism, a discovery set of more than 95 patients was enrolled, consisting of 40 to 45 with ophthalmopathy and some 59 with stable hyperthyroidism. An independent validation cohort comprised 18 hyperthyroidism patients and some 16 patients who later progressed from hyperthyroidism to ophthalmopathy. In roughly 6 hyperthyroidism patients, T-cell repertoires of thyroid tissue and blood were compared. Following sampling, methimazole starting at 30 mg daily was administered to hyperthyroidism patients, and high-dose intravenous methylprednisolone was administered to ophthalmopathy patients. For training and testing, the 100 or so patients in the discovery cohort were randomly divided in a 7:3 ratio. The research as a whole found: In validation, the model predicted ophthalmopathy progression with about 71% sensitivity and about 77% specificity; roughly 11 predicted patients were CT-confirmed with GO in a median of around 6 months. In cross-validation, the 13-signature model distinguished ophthalmopathy from stable hyperthyroidism with approximately 90% sensitivity and around 81% specificity, while in the test set the corresponding values were about 79% and 69%. Sample size was not statistically predetermined, and group allocation was not concealed from the investigators. Among expanded thyroid clonotypes with frequency above 0.001, most also showed up in blood, which suggests that blood repertoires may reflect the thyroid immune response.

A patient counted as having stable hyperthyroidism if there was no progression to ophthalmopathy within 18 months of follow-up. The hyperthyroidism patients were 18 to 65 years old and newly diagnosed, with a disease duration of less than 2 months. Anyone with other autoimmune diseases, uncontrolled infections, pregnancy or lactation was excluded from the study. Clinical symptoms, serum thyroxine, TRAb, thyroid ultrasound and orbital computed tomography were used for diagnosis. PBMCs were isolated from more than 9 ml of fresh peripheral blood by Ficoll-Paque density gradient centrifugation. Total RNA was extracted using Trizol reagent, and RNA quality was checked on an Agilent 2100 Bioanalyzer. This clonotype was counted ten times or more. No antigen is known for it. Base qualities were left out, and no much larger clone turns up one base away. The CDR3 sequence holds 17 residues, the cysteine and phenylalanine included. The sequence is cut down to CDR3 DNA, 51 bases in frame from base 1. The germline V gene specifies MNHNS as CDR1 and SASEGT as CDR2. V is clipped by 1 base and J by 2 bases, and the sequence between their germline boundaries is 15 bases long.

For repertoire sequencing, the TCR beta CDR3 regions were amplified from RNA transcripts. HTBI primers and the Qiagen OneStep RT-PCR kit were used in a first-round RT-PCR, which was followed by a second-round multiplex PCR, size selection and purification. Sequencing of the libraries was carried out on an Illumina HiSeq2000 in paired-end mode with 100 bp reads. The study's processing was this. SOAPnuke was used to process the reads, removing any read that contained adapters or uncalled bases, had a mean Phred below 15, or lacked an exact match to the constant primer or identifier. COPE v1.2.5 was used to merge high-quality paired reads. Clonotypes were defined as unique nucleotide sequences and were aligned to IMGT TRB V, D and J references using MiTCR v1.1. Only V-J combinations with frequency above 0.0001 were analysed, covering around 99% of repertoires. A TCR clonal expansion and chaos score per V-J combination was defined as the ratio of F50 clonal expansion to chaos observed in the TCRdist matrix. Features were reduced by Welch's t-statistics and random forest to around 13 V-J combinations, which fed a naive Bayes classifier. The similarity between thyroid and blood repertoires was quantified using the Morisita-Horn index. In TCRdb, the public reads were trimmed at Q25 with fastp and aligned with MiXCR, with productive beta chains retained. Records with the same CDR3 protein are collapsed into one entry carrying the most frequent genes and DNA. TCRdb, not the authors, supplied the V and J calls. The sample profile shows about 400,000 distinct CDR3 sequences; under 25% of them were found once. 2.5% to 3% of the sample is held by the ten biggest clonotypes.

Sequencing was done on a sample of peripheral blood. Recombination joined TRBV6-1 with TRBJ1-5; possibly the D gene is TRBD1, per 5 matching bases. The clonotype was recovered from a young woman with stable Graves' hyperthyroidism. Donor details come from another sample of the same person, matched by shared clones. The CDR3 region reads CASSEVSGGRGNQPQHF. The sequenced DNA: TGTGCCAGCAGTGAAGTTAGTGGGGGACGAGGCAATCAGCCCCAGCATTTT.